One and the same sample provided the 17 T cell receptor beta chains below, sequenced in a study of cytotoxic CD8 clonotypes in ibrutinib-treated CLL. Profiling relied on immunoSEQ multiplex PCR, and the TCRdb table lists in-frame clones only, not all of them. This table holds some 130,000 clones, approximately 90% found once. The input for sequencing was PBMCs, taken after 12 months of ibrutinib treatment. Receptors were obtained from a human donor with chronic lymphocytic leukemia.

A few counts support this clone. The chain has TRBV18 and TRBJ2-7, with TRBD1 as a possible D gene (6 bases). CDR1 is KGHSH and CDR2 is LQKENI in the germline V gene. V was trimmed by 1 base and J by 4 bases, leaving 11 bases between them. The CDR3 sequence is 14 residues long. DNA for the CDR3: TGTGCCAGCTCACCACGTCCAGGGGAATACGAGCAGTACTTC. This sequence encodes CASSPRPGEYEQYF. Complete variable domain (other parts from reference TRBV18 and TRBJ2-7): NAGVMQNPRHLVRRRGQEARLRCSPMKGHSHVYWYRQLPEEGLKFMVYLQKENIIDESGMPKERFSAEFPKEGPSILRIQQVVRGDSAAYFCASSPRPGEYEQYFGPGTRLTVT.

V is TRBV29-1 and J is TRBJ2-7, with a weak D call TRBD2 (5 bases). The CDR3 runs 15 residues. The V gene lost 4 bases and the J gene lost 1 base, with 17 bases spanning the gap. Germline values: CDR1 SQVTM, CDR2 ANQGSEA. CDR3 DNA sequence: TGCAGCGTTGCAGGAGGCGCGAGGGCATCCTACGAGCAGTACTTC. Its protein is CSVAGGARASYEQYF.

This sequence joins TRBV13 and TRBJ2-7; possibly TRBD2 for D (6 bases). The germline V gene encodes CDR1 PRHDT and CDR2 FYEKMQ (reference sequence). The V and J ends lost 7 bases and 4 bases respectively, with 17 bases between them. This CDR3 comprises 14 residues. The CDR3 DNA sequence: TGTGCCAGCACCCAGGACCAGGGAGGTTACGAGCAGTACTTC. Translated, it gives CASTQDQGGYEQYF.

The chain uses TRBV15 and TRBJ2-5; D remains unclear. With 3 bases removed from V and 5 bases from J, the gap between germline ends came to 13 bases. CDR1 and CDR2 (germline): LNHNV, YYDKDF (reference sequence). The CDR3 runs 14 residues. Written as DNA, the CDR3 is TGTGCCACCAGCAGCCCTAACCCCGTGGAGACCCAGTACTTC. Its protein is CATSSPNPVETQYF.

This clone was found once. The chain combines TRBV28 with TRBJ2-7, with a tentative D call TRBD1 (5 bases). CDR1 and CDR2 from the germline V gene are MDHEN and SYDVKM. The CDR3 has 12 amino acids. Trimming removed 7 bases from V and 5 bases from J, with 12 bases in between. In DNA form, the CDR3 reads TGTGCCAGCACCAGGGAAGTCCACGAGCAGTACTTC. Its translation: CASTREVHEQYF.

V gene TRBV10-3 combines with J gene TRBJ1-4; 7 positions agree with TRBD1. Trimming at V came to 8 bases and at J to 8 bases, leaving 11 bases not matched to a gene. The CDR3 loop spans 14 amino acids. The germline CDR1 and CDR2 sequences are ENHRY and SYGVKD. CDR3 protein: CAIGETGKGEKLFF. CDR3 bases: TGTGCCATCGGGGAGACAGGGAAGGGCGAAAAACTGTTTTTT.

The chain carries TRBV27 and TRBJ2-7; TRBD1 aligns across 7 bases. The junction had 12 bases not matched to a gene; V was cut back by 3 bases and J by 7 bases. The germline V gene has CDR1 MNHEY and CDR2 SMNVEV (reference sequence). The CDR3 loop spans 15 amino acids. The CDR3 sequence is CASSLGSGQSGEQYF. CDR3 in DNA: TGTGCCAGCAGTTTGGGCTCGGGACAGAGTGGGGAGCAGTACTTC.

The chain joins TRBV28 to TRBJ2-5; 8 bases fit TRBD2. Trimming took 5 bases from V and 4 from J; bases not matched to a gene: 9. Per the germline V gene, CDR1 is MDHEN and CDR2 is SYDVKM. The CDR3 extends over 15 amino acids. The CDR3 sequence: CASSGSGGPRETQYF. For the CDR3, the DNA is TGTGCCAGCAGTGGGTCGGGAGGGCCACGAGAGACCCAGTACTTC.

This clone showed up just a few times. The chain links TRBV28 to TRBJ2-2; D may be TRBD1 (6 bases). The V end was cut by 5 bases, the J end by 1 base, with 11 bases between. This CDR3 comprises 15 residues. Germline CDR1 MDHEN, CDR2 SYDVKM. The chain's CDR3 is CASSRYRVNTGELFF. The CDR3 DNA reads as TGTGCCAGCAGTCGATACAGGGTGAACACCGGGGAGCTGTTTTTT. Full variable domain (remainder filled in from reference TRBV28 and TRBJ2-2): DVKVTQSSRYLVKRTGEKVFLECVQDMDHENMFWYRQDPGLGLRLIYFSYDVKMKEKGDIPEGYSVSREKKERFSLILESASTNQTSMYLCASSRYRVNTGELFFGEGSRLTVL.

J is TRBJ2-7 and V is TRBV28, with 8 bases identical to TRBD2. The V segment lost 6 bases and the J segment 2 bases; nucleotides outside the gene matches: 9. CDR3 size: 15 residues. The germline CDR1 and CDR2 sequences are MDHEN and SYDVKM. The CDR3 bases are TGTGCCAGCAGCGTATCGGGAGGGTGGGCCTACGAGCAGTACTTC. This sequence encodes CASSVSGGWAYEQYF.

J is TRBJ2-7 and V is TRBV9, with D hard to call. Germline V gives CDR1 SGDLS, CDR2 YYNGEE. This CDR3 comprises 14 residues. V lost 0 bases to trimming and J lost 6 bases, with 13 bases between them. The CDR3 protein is CASSVDFGRVEQYF. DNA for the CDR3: TGTGCCAGCAGCGTAGATTTTGGTCGGGTCGAGCAGTACTTC.

CDR3 amino acids: CASSDSYNEQFF. CDR3 sequence (DNA): TGTGCCAGCAGTGACTCGTATAATGAGCAGTTCTTC. V is TRBV6-4 and J is TRBJ2-1, with D hard to call. Per the germline V gene, CDR1 is MRHNA and CDR2 is SNTAGT. The ends were cut back, 0 bases at V and 7 bases at J, with 4 bases in the middle. The CDR3 runs to 12 residues.

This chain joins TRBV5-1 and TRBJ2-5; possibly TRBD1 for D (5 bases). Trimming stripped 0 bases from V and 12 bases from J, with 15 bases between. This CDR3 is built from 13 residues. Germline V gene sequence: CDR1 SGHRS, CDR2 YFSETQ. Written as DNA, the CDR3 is TGCGCCAGCAGCTTGGGCCAGGGCAATCCTAAGTACTTC. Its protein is CASSLGQGNPKYF.

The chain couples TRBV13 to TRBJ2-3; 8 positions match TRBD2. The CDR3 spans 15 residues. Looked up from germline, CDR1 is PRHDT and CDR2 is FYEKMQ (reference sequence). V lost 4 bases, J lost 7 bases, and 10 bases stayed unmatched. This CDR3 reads CASSSGLARTYTQYF. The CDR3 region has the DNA TGTGCCAGCAGCTCCGGACTAGCCAGGACTTATACGCAGTATTTT.

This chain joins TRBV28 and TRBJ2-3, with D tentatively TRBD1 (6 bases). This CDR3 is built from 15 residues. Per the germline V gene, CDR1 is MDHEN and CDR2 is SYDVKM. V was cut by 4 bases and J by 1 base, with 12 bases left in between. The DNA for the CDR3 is TGTGCCAGCAGTTGGGGCAGGGGAGGCACAGATACGCAGTATTTT. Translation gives CASSWGRGGTDTQYF.

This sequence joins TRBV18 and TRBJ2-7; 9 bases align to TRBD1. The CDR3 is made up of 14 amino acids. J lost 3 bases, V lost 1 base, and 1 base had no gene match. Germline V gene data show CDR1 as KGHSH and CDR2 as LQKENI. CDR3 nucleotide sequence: TGTGCCAGCTCACCACGGGACAGGGACTACGAGCAGTACTTC. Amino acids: CASSPRDRDYEQYF.

The CDR3: CASSGTHSGRAINEQFF. The CDR3, as DNA: TGTGCCAGCTCCGGGACACATAGCGGGAGGGCCATCAATGAGCAGTTCTTC. V and J are TRBV27 and TRBJ2-1; 11 bases map to TRBD2. V lost 8 bases to trimming and J lost 6 bases; unmatched junction nucleotides: 15. Germline V gene lookup returns CDR1 MNHEY and CDR2 SMNVEV (reference sequence). The CDR3 runs to 17 residues.